This T cell receptor beta chain was identified during a study of T-cell memory formation after mild COVID-19. Germline V gene data show CDR1 as LGHDT and CDR2 as YNNKEL (reference sequence). The CDR3 is 15 amino acids. V shed 3 bases, J shed 12 bases, and the junction held 8 bases outside the gene matches. Constant-segment primers and 5'RACE yielded cDNA libraries for TCR alpha and TCR beta, each carrying sample barcodes and UMIs. MiXCR was run by TCRdb on the 5' RACE reads, yielding one entry per CDR3 protein. Here the sample spans 110,000 or so distinct CDR3 sequences, roughly 20% being singletons.

This receptor was identified in a man aged 18 to 29 who had mild COVID-19 (a few samples of this study predate the infection). Cell type and time point are not known. The sequenced sample consisted of PBMCs or a T cell subset sorted from them (not recorded which). This chain uses TRBV3-1 with TRBJ2-4; TRBD2 agrees at 13 bases. CDR3 nucleotides: TGTGCCAGCAGCCATGGACCGGGACTAGCGGGGTATCAGTACTTC. It codes for CASSHGPGLAGYQYF.